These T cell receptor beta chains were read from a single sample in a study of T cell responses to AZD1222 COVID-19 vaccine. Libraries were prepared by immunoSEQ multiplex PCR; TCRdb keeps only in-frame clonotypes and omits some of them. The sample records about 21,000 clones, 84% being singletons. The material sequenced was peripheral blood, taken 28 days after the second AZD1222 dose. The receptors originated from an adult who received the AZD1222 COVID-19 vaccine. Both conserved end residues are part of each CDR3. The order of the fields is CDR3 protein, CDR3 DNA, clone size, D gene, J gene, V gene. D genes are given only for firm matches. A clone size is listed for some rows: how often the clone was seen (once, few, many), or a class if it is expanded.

CASSPQGKGLYNEQFF | TGTGCCAGCAGCCCTCAGGGGAAGGGTCTTTACAATGAGCAGTTCTTC | once | - | TRBJ2-1 | TRBV6-6
CASSFNRQETQYF | TGTGCCAGCAGCTTTAACAGGCAAGAGACCCAGTACTTC | - | - | TRBJ2-5 | TRBV7-9
CASVKDTDTQYF | TGTGCCAGCGTCAAAGACACAGATACGCAGTATTTT | - | - | TRBJ2-3 | TRBV6-5
CASSLDGTGYEQYF | TGCGCCAGCAGCCTTGACGGGACAGGTTACGAGCAGTACTTC | - | TRBD1 | TRBJ2-7 | TRBV5-1
CASSLGTSGRAAEQFF | TGTGCCAGCAGCCTTGGGACTAGCGGGAGGGCAGCTGAGCAGTTCTTC | - | TRBD2 | TRBJ2-1 | TRBV11-3
CAISEYRGTGTYNEQFF | TGTGCCATCAGTGAGTATAGGGGGACAGGGACCTACAATGAGCAGTTCTTC | few | TRBD1 | TRBJ2-1 | TRBV10-3
CASSLRRRPREKLFF | TGTGCCAGCAGCCTGCGGAGGAGACCAAGGGAAAAACTGTTTTTT | - | - | TRBJ1-4 | TRBV11-3
CASSLMGGETKNIQYF | TGTGCCAGCAGTTTAATGGGGGGCGAGACCAAAAACATTCAGTACTTC | few | - | TRBJ2-4 | TRBV28
CASSLEITDTQYF | TGCGCCAGCAGCTTGGAAATAACAGATACGCAGTATTTT | - | - | TRBJ2-3 | TRBV5-1
CASRRDANEAFF | TGTGCCAGCAGGCGGGACGCCAATGAAGCTTTCTTT | - | - | TRBJ1-1 | TRBV6-5
CASSSPTRQANNEQFF | TGTGCCAGCAGCTCCCCGACTCGGCAGGCGAACAATGAGCAGTTCTTC | - | - | TRBJ2-1 | TRBV7-3
CASSVEIGYEQYF | TGTGCCAGCAGTGTGGAGATCGGATACGAGCAGTACTTC | - | - | TRBJ2-7 | TRBV6-4
CASRDRAGQPQHF | TGTGCCAGCAGGGACAGGGCCGGGCAGCCCCAGCATTTT | - | TRBD1 | TRBJ1-5 | TRBV27
CASSSPTPTGEYYGYTF | TGTGCCAGCAGTTCCCCAACACCGACAGGGGAGTACTATGGCTACACCTTC | - | TRBD1 | TRBJ1-2 | TRBV28
CASIRTSGSTDTQYF | TGTGCCAGCATCAGGACTAGCGGCAGCACAGATACGCAGTATTTT | - | TRBD2 | TRBJ2-3 | TRBV2
CASSQTTVSGNTIYF | TGTGCCAGCAGCCAGACGACCGTCTCTGGAAACACCATATATTTT | - | - | TRBJ1-3 | TRBV7-2
CASSVNPQTEAFF | TGTGCCAGCAGCGTCAACCCACAGACTGAAGCTTTCTTT | - | - | TRBJ1-1 | TRBV7-2
CASSLVGPGSGELFF | TGCGCCAGCAGCTTGGTCGGTCCAGGGTCCGGGGAGCTGTTTTTT | - | - | TRBJ2-2 | TRBV5-1
CASSLSDEQFF | TGTGCCAGCAGTTTATCTGATGAGCAGTTCTTC | - | - | TRBJ2-1 | TRBV27
CAISEGGQGFSGANVLTF | TGTGCCATCAGCGAGGGGGGACAGGGTTTCTCTGGGGCCAACGTCCTGACTTTC | once | TRBD1 | TRBJ2-6 | TRBV10-3
CASSYSQGAVGEKLFF | TGTGCCAGCAGCTACTCGCAGGGGGCTGTAGGTGAAAAACTGTTTTTT | - | TRBD1 | TRBJ1-4 | TRBV7-2
CASNPLSGSAGELFF | TGCGCCAGCAACCCCCTTAGCGGGAGCGCCGGGGAGCTGTTTTTT | few | TRBD2 | TRBJ2-2 | TRBV10-2
CASSAEYGASTEAFF | TGCGCCAGCAGCGCCGAATATGGGGCGAGTACTGAAGCTTTCTTT | - | - | TRBJ1-1 | TRBV10-1
CASSRDFTRVTQYF | TGTGCCAGCAGCCGAGATTTTACGAGGGTGACCCAGTACTTC | - | - | TRBJ2-5 | TRBV3-1/TRBV3-2
CASSDLQATGELFF | TGTGCCAGCAGTGACCTCCAAGCTACCGGGGAGCTGTTTTTT | - | - | TRBJ2-2 | TRBV6-4
CASSGGLGQPQHF | TGCGCCAGCAGCGGGGGTTTAGGTCAGCCCCAGCATTTT | - | - | TRBJ1-5 | TRBV5-1
CASSRTSGLYEQYF | TGCGCCAGCAGCCGGACTAGCGGGCTTTACGAGCAGTACTTC | - | TRBD2 | TRBJ2-7 | TRBV5-1
CASSTQARVNEQFF | TGTGCCAGTAGTACGCAGGCTCGGGTCAATGAGCAGTTCTTC | - | - | TRBJ2-1 | TRBV19
CASSQGSGTRTF | TGTGCCAGCAGCCAAGGGTCCGGGACTAGGACTTTC | - | TRBD2 | TRBJ2-4 | TRBV14
CASSSVLDNGNEKLFF | TGTGCCAGCAGCTCCGTCCTAGATAATGGGAATGAAAAACTGTTTTTT | - | - | TRBJ1-4 | TRBV9
CASSVAGEADTQYF | TGTGCCAGCAGTGTAGCGGGAGAGGCAGATACGCAGTATTTT | - | TRBD2 | TRBJ2-3 | TRBV6-4
CASSYGDANSPLHF | TGTGCCAGCAGTTACGGGGACGCAAATTCACCCCTCCACTTT | - | - | TRBJ1-6 | TRBV6-5
CASSQDLHRARGRDTDTQYF | TGTGCCAGCAGCCAAGATCTCCACCGGGCCCGGGGCCGGGACACAGATACGCAGTATTTT | - | - | TRBJ2-3 | TRBV14
CASSPYNEQFF | TGTGCCAGCAGCCCGTACAATGAGCAGTTCTTC | - | - | TRBJ2-1 | TRBV7-8
CASSAGQASTYEQYF | TGTGCCAGCAGCGCCGGACAGGCCTCAACCTACGAGCAGTACTTC | - | TRBD1 | TRBJ2-7 | TRBV9
CASTKWAISSYNEQFF | TGTGCCAGCACTAAATGGGCGATTAGCTCCTACAATGAGCAGTTCTTC | - | - | TRBJ2-1 | TRBV28
CAWSGGTNQPQHF | TGTGCCTGGAGTGGGGGAACCAATCAGCCCCAGCATTTT | few | - | TRBJ1-5 | TRBV30
CASSKGLAGVGTDTQYF | TGTGCCAGTAGTAAGGGACTAGCGGGAGTCGGGACAGATACGCAGTATTTT | - | TRBD2 | TRBJ2-3 | TRBV19
CASSLGGGKSSYEQYF | TGTGCCAGCAGCTTAGGAGGAGGAAAAAGCTCCTACGAGCAGTACTTC | - | - | TRBJ2-7 | TRBV7-2
CASSQVQQGAGNQPQHF | TGCGCCAGCAGCCAAGTTCAACAGGGGGCCGGCAATCAGCCCCAGCATTTT | once | TRBD1 | TRBJ1-5 | TRBV4-1
CASSIPAGDKQYF | TGTGCCAGTAGTATTCCAGCGGGAGACAAGCAGTACTTC | - | TRBD2 | TRBJ2-7 | TRBV19
CASSPMEGEGEAFF | TGTGCCAGCAGCCCTATGGAGGGAGAGGGTGAAGCTTTCTTT | few | - | TRBJ1-1 | TRBV21-1
CSVSSRTENTEAFF | TGCAGCGTTTCATCCCGGACCGAGAACACTGAAGCTTTCTTT | - | - | TRBJ1-1 | TRBV29-1